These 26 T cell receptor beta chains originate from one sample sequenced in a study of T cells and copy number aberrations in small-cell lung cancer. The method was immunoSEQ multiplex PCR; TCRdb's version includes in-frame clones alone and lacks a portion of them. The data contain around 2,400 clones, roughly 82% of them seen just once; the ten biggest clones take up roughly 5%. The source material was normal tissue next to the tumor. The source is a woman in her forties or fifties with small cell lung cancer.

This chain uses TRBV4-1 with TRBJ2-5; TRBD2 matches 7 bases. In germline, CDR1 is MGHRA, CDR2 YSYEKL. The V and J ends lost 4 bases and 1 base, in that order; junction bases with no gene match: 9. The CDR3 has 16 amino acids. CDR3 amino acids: CASSPLGLTIQETQYF. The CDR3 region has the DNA TGCGCCAGCAGCCCCTTGGGACTAACCATCCAAGAGACCCAGTACTTC.

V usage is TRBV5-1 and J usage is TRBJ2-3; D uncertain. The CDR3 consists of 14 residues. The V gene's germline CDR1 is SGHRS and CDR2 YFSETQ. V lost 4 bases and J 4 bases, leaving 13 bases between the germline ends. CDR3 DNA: TGCGCCAGCAGCCGGGTAGGGTCCTCAGATACGCAGTATTTT. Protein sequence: CASSRVGSSDTQYF. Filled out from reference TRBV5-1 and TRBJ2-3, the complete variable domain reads KAGVTQTPRYLIKTRGQQVTLSCSPISGHRSVSWYQQTPGQGLQFLFEYFSETQRNKGNFPGRFSGRQFSNSRSEMNVSTLELGDSALYLCASSRVGSSDTQYFGPGTRLTVL.

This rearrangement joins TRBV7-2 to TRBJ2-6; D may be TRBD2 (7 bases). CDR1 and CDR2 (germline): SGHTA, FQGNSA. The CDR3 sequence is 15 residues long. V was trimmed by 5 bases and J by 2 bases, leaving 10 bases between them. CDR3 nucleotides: TGTGCCAGCAGCCTAGGGGGGGCTGGGGCCAACGTCCTGACTTTC. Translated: CASSLGGAGANVLTF.

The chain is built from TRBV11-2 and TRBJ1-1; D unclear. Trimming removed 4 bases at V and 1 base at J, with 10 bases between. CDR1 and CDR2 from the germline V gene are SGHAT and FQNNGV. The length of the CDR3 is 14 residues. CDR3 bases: TGTGCCAGCAGCTCCCAAAGGGCGAACACTGAAGCTTTCTTT. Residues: CASSSQRANTEAFF. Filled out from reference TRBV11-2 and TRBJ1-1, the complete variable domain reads EAGVAQSPRYKIIEKRQSVAFWCNPISGHATLYWYQQILGQGPKLLIQFQNNGVVDDSQLPKDRFSAERLKGVDSTLKIQPAKLEDSAVYLCASSSQRANTEAFFGQGTRLTVV.

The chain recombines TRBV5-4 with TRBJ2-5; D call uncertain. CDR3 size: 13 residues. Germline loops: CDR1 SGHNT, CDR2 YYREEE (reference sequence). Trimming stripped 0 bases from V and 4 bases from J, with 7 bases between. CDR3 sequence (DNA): TGTGCCAGCAGCTTGGGACCGCTAGAGACCCAGTACTTC. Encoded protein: CASSLGPLETQYF.

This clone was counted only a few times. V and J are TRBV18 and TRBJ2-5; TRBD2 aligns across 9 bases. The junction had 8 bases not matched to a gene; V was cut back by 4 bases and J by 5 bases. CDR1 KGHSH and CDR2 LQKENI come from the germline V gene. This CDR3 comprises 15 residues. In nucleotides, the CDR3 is TGTGCCAGCTCACAGTCCGCGGGGGGGCCGGAGACCCAGTACTTC. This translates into CASSQSAGGPETQYF.

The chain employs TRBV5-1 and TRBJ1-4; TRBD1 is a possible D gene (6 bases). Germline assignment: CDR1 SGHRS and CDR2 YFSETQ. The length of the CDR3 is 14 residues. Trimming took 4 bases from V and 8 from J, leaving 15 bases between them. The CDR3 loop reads CASSMGALEEKLFF. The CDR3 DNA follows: TGCGCCAGCAGCATGGGGGCGTTGGAAGAAAAACTGTTTTTT.

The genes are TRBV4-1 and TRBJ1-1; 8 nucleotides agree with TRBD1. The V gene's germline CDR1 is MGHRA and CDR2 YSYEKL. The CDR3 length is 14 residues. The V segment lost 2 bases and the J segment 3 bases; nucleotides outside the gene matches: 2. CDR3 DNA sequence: TGCGCCAGCAGCCAAACGACAGGGGACACTGAAGCTTTCTTT. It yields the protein CASSQTTGDTEAFF.

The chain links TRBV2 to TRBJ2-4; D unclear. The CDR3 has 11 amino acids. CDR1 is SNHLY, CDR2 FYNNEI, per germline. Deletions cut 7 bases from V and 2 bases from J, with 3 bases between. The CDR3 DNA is TGTGCCAGCAAAACCAAAAACATTCAGTACTTC. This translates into CASKTKNIQYF.

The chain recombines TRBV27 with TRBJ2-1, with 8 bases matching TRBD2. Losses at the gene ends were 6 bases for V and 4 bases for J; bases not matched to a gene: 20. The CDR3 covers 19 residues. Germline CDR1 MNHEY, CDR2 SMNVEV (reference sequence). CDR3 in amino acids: CASSTNTAGEMTKYNEQFF. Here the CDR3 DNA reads TGTGCCAGCAGCACTAACACAGCGGGAGAGATGACAAAATACAATGAGCAGTTCTTC.

CDR3 DNA sequence: TGTGCCAGCAGCGACGTTTACAGCTATGGCTACACCTTC. It codes for CASSDVYSYGYTF. The chain combines TRBV2 with TRBJ1-2; the D is unclear. Trimming shortened V by 6 bases and J by 4 bases, and 12 bases separated the two germline ends. Germline CDR1 is SNHLY and CDR2 is FYNNEI. There are 13 residues in the CDR3.

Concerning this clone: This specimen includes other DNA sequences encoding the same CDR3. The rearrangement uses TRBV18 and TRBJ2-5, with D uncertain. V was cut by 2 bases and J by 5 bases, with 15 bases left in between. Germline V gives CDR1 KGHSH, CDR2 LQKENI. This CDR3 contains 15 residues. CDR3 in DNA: TGTGCCAGCTCACCAGGGTTCAGGCCGGAGGAGACCCAGTACTTC. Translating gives CASSPGFRPEETQYF.

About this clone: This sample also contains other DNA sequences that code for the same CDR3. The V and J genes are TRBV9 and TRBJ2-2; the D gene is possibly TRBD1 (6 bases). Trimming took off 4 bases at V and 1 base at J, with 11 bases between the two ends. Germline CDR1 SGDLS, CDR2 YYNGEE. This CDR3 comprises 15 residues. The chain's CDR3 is CASSQRQENTGELFF. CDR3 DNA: TGTGCCAGCAGCCAACGACAGGAGAACACCGGGGAGCTGTTTTTT.

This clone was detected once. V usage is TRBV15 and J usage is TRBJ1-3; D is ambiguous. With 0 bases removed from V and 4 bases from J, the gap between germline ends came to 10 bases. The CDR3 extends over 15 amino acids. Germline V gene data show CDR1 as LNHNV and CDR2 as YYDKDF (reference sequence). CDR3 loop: CATSRDRLEGNTIYF. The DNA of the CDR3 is TGTGCCACCAGCAGAGATCGGTTGGAGGGAAACACCATATATTTT.

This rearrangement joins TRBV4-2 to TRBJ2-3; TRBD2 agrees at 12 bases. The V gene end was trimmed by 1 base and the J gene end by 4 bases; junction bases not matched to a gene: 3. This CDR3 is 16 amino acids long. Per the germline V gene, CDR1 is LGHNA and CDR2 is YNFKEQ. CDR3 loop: CASSQALAGGADTQYF. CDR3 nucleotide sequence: TGTGCCAGCAGCCAAGCTCTAGCGGGAGGGGCAGATACGCAGTATTTT.

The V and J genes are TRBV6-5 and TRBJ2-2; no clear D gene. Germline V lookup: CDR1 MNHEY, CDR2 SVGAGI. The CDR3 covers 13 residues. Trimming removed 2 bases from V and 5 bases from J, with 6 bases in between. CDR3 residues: CASSYVETGELFF. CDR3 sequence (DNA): TGTGCCAGCAGTTACGTCGAGACCGGGGAGCTGTTTTTT.

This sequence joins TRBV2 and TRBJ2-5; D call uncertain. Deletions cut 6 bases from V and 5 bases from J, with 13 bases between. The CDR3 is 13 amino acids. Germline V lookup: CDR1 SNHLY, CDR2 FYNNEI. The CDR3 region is CASSLRALETQYF. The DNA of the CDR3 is TGTGCCAGCAGCCTTCGGGCACTCGAGACCCAGTACTTC.

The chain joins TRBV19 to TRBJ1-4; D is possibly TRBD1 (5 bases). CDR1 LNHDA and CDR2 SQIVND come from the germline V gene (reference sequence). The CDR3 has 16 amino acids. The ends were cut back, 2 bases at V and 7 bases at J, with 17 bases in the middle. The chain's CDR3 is CASSISAGAFVEKLFF. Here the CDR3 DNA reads TGTGCCAGTAGTATAAGTGCTGGGGCTTTTGTTGAAAAACTGTTTTTT.

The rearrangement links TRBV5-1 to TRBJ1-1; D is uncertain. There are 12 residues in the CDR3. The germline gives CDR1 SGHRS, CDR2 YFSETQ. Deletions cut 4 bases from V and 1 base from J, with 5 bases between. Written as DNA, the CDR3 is TGCGCCAGCAGCCCTGGGAACACTGAAGCTTTCTTT. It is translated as CASSPGNTEAFF.

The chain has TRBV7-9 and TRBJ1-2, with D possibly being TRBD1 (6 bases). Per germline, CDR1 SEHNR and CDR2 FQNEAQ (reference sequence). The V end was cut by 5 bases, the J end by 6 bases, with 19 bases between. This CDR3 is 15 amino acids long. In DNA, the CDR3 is TGTGCCAGCAGCCGACCCCCGGCAGGGGCCCATGGCTACACCTTC. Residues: CASSRPPAGAHGYTF. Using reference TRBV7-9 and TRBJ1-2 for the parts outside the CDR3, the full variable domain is DTGVSQNPRHKITKRGQNVTFRCDPISEHNRLYWYRQTLGQGPEFLTYFQNEAQLEKSRLLSDRFSAERPKGSFSTLEIQRTEQGDSAMYLCASSRPPAGAHGYTFGSGTRLTVV.

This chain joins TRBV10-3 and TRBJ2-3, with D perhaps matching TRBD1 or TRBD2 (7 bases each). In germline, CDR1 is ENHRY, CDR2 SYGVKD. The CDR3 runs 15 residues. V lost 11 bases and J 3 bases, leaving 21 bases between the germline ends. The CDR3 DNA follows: TGTGCCGCTAGCTGGGAGGGGGCGCGAACAGATACGCAGTATTTT. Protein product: CAASWEGARTDTQYF.

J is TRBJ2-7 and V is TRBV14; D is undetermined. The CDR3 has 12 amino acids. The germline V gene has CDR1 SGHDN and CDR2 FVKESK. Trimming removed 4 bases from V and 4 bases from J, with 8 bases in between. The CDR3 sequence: CASSPSGYEQYF. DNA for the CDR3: TGTGCCAGCAGCCCCAGTGGGTACGAGCAGTACTTC.

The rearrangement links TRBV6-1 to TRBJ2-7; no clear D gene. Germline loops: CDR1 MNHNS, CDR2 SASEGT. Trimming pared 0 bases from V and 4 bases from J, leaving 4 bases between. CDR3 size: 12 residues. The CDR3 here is CASSEAGYEQYF. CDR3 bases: TGTGCCAGCAGTGAAGCCGGTTACGAGCAGTACTTC.

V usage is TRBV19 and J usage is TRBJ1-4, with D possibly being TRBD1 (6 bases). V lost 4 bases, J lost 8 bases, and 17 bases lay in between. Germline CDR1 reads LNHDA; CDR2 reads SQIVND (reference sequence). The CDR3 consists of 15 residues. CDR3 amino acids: CASSTDRILEEKLFF. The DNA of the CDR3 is TGTGCCAGTAGTACCGACAGGATACTGGAGGAAAAACTGTTTTTT.

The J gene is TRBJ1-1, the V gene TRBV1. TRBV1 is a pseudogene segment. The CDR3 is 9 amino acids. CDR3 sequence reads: CTSGGKAFF. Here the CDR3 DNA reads TGCACCAGCGGGGGGAAAGCTTTCTTT.

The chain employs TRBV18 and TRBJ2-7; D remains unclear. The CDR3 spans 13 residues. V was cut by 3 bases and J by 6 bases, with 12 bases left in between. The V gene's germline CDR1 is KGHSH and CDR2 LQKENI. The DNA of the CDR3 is TGTGCCAGCTCACCCGCCCCGCGGATCGAGCAGTACTTC. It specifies CASSPAPRIEQYF.